Presented here are 24 T cell receptor beta chains from one specimen sequenced in a study of blood T cell repertoires in COVID-19. Only in-frame clones appear in the TCRdb table, and some are missing; sequencing was by immunoSEQ multiplex PCR. The table records about 130,000 clones, 86% of them present only once. The sequencing sample was made of PBMCs or T cells enriched from blood (not recorded which). The receptors here all came from a man between 45 and 60 years old who had recovered from COVID-19.

The V and J genes are TRBV5-4 and TRBJ1-2, with 9 bases identical to TRBD1. The CDR3 has 15 residues. Germline V gives CDR1 SGHNT, CDR2 YYREEE (reference sequence). Losses at the gene ends were 4 bases for V and 7 bases for J; bases not matched to a gene: 11. CDR3 sequence (DNA): TGTGCCAGCAGCACCGGGACAGGGAATTTTGGTGGCTACACCTTC. It codes for CASSTGTGNFGGYTF.

This sequence joins TRBV6-5 and TRBJ2-7, with D possibly matching TRBD2 (6 bases). Germline V gene data show CDR1 as MNHEY and CDR2 as SVGAGI. V shed 7 bases and J shed 6 bases, with 16 bases lying between them. This CDR3 is 13 amino acids long. The CDR3 region is CASTKGGPSEQYF. The CDR3 DNA sequence: TGTGCCAGCACTAAAGGAGGGCCTAGCGAGCAGTACTTC.

The J gene is TRBJ2-2, the V gene TRBV11-2, with D perhaps TRBD2 (6 bases). Looked up from germline, CDR1 is SGHAT and CDR2 is FQNNGV. The CDR3 consists of 14 residues. V lost 5 bases and J lost 5, with 12 bases in between. The CDR3 DNA reads as TGTGCCAGCAGCACCCCCGGAGGGACCGGGGAGCTGTTTTTT. Translated: CASSTPGGTGELFF.

The chain links TRBV3-1 (or the pseudogene TRBV3-2) to TRBJ2-7, with 7 bases fitting TRBD2. V shed 3 bases, J shed 5 bases, and the junction held 10 bases outside the gene matches. Germline V lookup: CDR1 LGHDT, CDR2 YNNKEL (reference sequence). The CDR3 covers 15 residues. The CDR3 reads CASSQGWAGENEQYF. CDR3 bases: TGTGCCAGCAGCCAGGGCTGGGCGGGAGAAAACGAGCAGTACTTC.

This sequence joins TRBV6-2 or TRBV6-3 and TRBJ1-3; D may be TRBD1 (6 bases). Germline CDR1 and CDR2: MNHEY and SVGEGT. V was clipped by 2 bases and J by 0 bases, with 8 bases between them. The CDR3 is 15 residues long. The CDR3 protein is CASSYGQISGNTIYF. The CDR3 DNA reads TGTGCCAGCAGTTACGGACAGATCTCTGGAAACACCATATATTTT.

The V call is TRBV6-5, the J call TRBJ1-3, with a tentative D call TRBD1 (5 bases). The CDR3 runs to 13 residues. Trimming stripped 7 bases from V and 3 bases from J, with 10 bases between. Germline V lookup: CDR1 MNHEY, CDR2 SVGAGI. The CDR3 nucleotides read TGTGCCAGCAATTCAGGGTATGGAAACACCATATATTTT. Translating it yields CASNSGYGNTIYF.

The V and J genes are TRBV7-9 and TRBJ1-5; 12 bases agree with TRBD1. V gave up 6 bases and J gave up 8 bases; unmatched junction bases: 8. Looked up from germline, CDR1 is SEHNR and CDR2 is FQNEAQ (reference sequence). CDR3 size: 15 residues. The CDR3 DNA follows: TGTGCCAGCAGTCGGGGGACAGGGGGCTTGGAGCCCCAGCATTTT. Translated, it gives CASSRGTGGLEPQHF.

This sequence joins TRBV24-1 and TRBJ2-3, with 9 nucleotides matching TRBD1. This CDR3 is built from 15 residues. Germline values: CDR1 KGHDR, CDR2 SFDVKD. The trim removed 4 bases at V and 5 bases at J, leaving 6 bases unmatched. Written as DNA, the CDR3 is TGTGCCACCAGTGACCACAGACAGGGGGTAGATACGCAGTATTTT. Amino acids: CATSDHRQGVDTQYF.

The CDR3 DNA sequence: TGTGCCAGCAGCAAAGAGGACAGGGGTGATGGCTACACCTTC. This sequence encodes CASSKEDRGDGYTF. The chain joins TRBV21-1 to TRBJ1-2; the table's D call, TRBD1, has no DNA check behind it. TRBV21-1 represents a pseudogene. This CDR3 is 14 amino acids long.

This sequence joins TRBV6-6 and TRBJ1-1; TRBD1 might be the D (6 bases). CDR1 is MNHNY, CDR2 SVGAGI, per germline (reference sequence). The CDR3 is 15 residues long. V shed 5 bases and J shed 4 bases, with 17 bases lying between them. The chain's CDR3 is CASSRKEGGGTEAFF. CDR3 bases: TGTGCCAGCAGTCGAAAGGAAGGGGGGGGCACTGAAGCTTTCTTT.

The chain links TRBV7-2 to TRBJ1-1, with 8 bases that match TRBD1. Losses at the gene ends were 1 base for V and 3 bases for J; bases not matched to a gene: 1. Per the germline V gene, CDR1 is SGHTA and CDR2 is FQGNSA. The length of the CDR3 is 14 residues. CDR3 sequence reads: CASSLVTGDTEAFF. The CDR3 DNA follows: TGTGCCAGCAGCTTAGTGACAGGGGACACTGAAGCTTTCTTT.

This sequence joins TRBV29-1 and TRBJ1-2; D ambiguous. This CDR3 has 12 amino acids. The V and J ends lost 3 bases and 11 bases respectively, with 16 bases between them. Germline CDR1 reads SQVTM; CDR2 reads ANQGSEA. In DNA form, the CDR3 reads TGCAGCGTTGACGCGACGGTCAGCGCTTACACCTTC. This translates into CSVDATVSAYTF. The entire variable domain, with the rest obtained from reference TRBV29-1 and TRBJ1-2, is as follows: SAVISQKPSRDICQRGTSLTIQCQVDSQVTMMFWYRQQPGQSLTLIATANQGSEATYESGFVIDKFPISRPNLTFSTLTVSNMSPEDSSIYLCSVDATVSAYTFGSGTRLTVV.

V is TRBV6-1 and J is TRBJ1-6, with D tentatively TRBD1 (5 bases). Looked up from germline, CDR1 is MNHNS and CDR2 is SASEGT. The V gene lost 5 bases and the J gene lost 1 base, with 12 bases spanning the gap. The length of the CDR3 is 16 residues. CDR3 amino acids: CASSKDSGSYNSPLHF. In DNA form, the CDR3 reads TGTGCCAGCAGTAAAGACTCAGGGTCCTATAATTCACCCCTCCACTTT.

The chain joins TRBV7-2 to TRBJ1-4, with TRBD1 identical over 7 bases. Germline values: CDR1 SGHTA, CDR2 FQGNSA. The V gene end was trimmed by 5 bases and the J gene end by 2 bases; junction bases not matched to a gene: 5. The CDR3 spans 15 residues. This CDR3 reads CASSRDRATNEKLFF. The CDR3 nucleotides are TGTGCCAGCAGCCGCGACAGGGCTACTAATGAAAAACTGTTTTTT.

The chain combines TRBV7-2 with TRBJ2-4; 9 nucleotides agree with TRBD1. Germline V CDR1 and CDR2: SGHTA, FQGNSA. There are 16 residues in the CDR3. The trim removed 5 bases at V and 1 base at J, leaving 6 bases unmatched. The CDR3, as DNA: TGTGCCAGCAGCACCGGACAGGGGCATGCCAAAAACATTCAGTACTTC. Its protein product is CASSTGQGHAKNIQYF.

This chain joins TRBV7-6 and TRBJ2-5; 13 nucleotides align to TRBD2. V dropped 5 bases and J dropped 7; count of bases not matched to a gene: 10. CDR3 size: 16 residues. Germline loops: CDR1 SGHVS, CDR2 FNYEAQ. For the CDR3, the DNA is TGTGCCAGCAGCCCCCGGGGGACTAGCGGGAAGGGGACCCAGTACTTC. This encodes CASSPRGTSGKGTQYF.

The J gene is TRBJ2-7, the V gene TRBV11-2; 9 bases fit TRBD2. Per the germline V gene, CDR1 is SGHAT and CDR2 is FQNNGV. The CDR3 contains 17 residues. V was clipped by 4 bases and J by 0 bases; unmatched bases: 10. CDR3 region: CASSYTTSGSSSYEQYF. CDR3 DNA: TGTGCCAGCAGCTACACTACTAGCGGGTCGAGCTCCTACGAGCAGTACTTC. Complete variable domain (other parts from reference TRBV11-2 and TRBJ2-7): EAGVAQSPRYKIIEKRQSVAFWCNPISGHATLYWYQQILGQGPKLLIQFQNNGVVDDSQLPKDRFSAERLKGVDSTLKIQPAKLEDSAVYLCASSYTTSGSSSYEQYFGPGTRLTVT.

CDR3 in DNA: TGTGCCAGCAGCCGAAGGGGAGGCGCCTATAATTCACCCCTCCACTTT. It yields the protein CASSRRGGAYNSPLHF. V is TRBV5-6 and J is TRBJ1-6; TRBD1 is a possible D gene (5 bases). This CDR3 has 16 residues. The germline CDR1 and CDR2 sequences are SGHDT and YYEEEE. V was shortened by 4 bases and J by 2 bases, with 13 bases between the two germline ends. Together with reference TRBV5-6 and TRBJ1-6, the CDR3 gives the full variable domain: DAGVTQSPTHLIKTRGQQVTLRCSPKSGHDTVSWYQQALGQGPQFIFQYYEEEERQRGNFPDRFSGHQFPNYSSELNVNALLLGDSALYLCASSRRGGAYNSPLHFGNGTRLTVT.

The V call is TRBV3-1 (or the pseudogene TRBV3-2), the J call TRBJ1-5; 9 bases agree with TRBD1. V was clipped by 2 bases and J by 11 bases; unmatched bases: 13. CDR1 LGHDT and CDR2 YNNKEL come from the germline V gene (reference sequence). This CDR3 has 16 residues. The chain's CDR3 is CASSQHTGQGPGAQHF. The CDR3 DNA reads as TGTGCCAGCAGCCAACATACGGGACAGGGCCCAGGGGCCCAGCATTTT.

This chain uses TRBV12-3 or TRBV12-4 with TRBJ2-1; D unclear. This CDR3 has 11 amino acids. V lost 2 bases and J lost 10, with 6 bases in between. The CDR3 nucleotides read TGTGCCAGCAGTTTAACTCGGGAGCAGTTCTTC. Its protein product is CASSLTREQFF.

This clone has only one observation. This chain connects TRBV4-3 to TRBJ2-1; D gene ambiguous. This CDR3 has 15 amino acids. CDR1 and CDR2 (germline): LGHNA, YSLEER. Trimming left V 0 bases short and J 6 bases short, with 12 bases between. The CDR3 protein is CASSQDNFVPNEQFF. In DNA, the CDR3 is TGCGCCAGCAGCCAAGATAACTTCGTCCCCAATGAGCAGTTCTTC.

The chain has TRBV18 and TRBJ1-4; D is possibly TRBD1 (5 bases). Germline loops: CDR1 KGHSH, CDR2 LQKENI. Between the trimmed V and J ends, which lost 1 base and 5 bases, there was a span of 11 bases. The CDR3 is 15 residues long. For the CDR3, the DNA is TGTGCCAGCTCACCACTACCGGGGGGGAATGAAAAACTGTTTTTT. It is translated as CASSPLPGGNEKLFF.

This chain uses TRBV5-6 with TRBJ1-2, with D perhaps matching TRBD1 (6 bases). The CDR3 loop spans 13 amino acids. Germline V lookup: CDR1 SGHDT, CDR2 YYEEEE. The V end lost 1 base, the J end lost 10 bases, and 14 bases lay between the germline ends. Here the CDR3 DNA reads TGTGCCAGCAGCTTGCGACAGGATCTAGTCTACACCTTC. Translated, it gives CASSLRQDLVYTF.

The chain joins TRBV7-6 to TRBJ1-6; TRBD1 agrees at 9 bases. The CDR3 sequence is 16 residues long. Germline lookup yields CDR1 SGHVS and CDR2 FNYEAQ. Trimming cost V 0 bases and J 7 bases; bases outside gene matches: 4. CDR3 region: CASSLAGQGGNSPLHF. In DNA form, the CDR3 reads TGTGCCAGCAGCTTAGCGGGACAGGGAGGCAATTCACCCCTCCACTTT.